This T cell receptor (beta chain) was observed in a study of blood T cell repertoires in COVID-19. Turning to the study itself: T cells, B-cell-depleted T cells, or PBMCs provided the cDNA or gDNA that served as material.

Generated by immunoSEQ multiplex PCR, the TCRdb table keeps only in-frame clones and is missing some. Here the sample spans some 150,000 clones, 84% being singletons. Per the germline V gene, CDR1 is SGHKS and CDR2 is YYEKEE (reference sequence). V shed 0 bases, J shed 1 base, and the junction held 0 bases outside the gene matches. CDR3 length: 15 residues. The specimen sequenced was peripheral blood. This receptor was taken from a human donor with acute or convalescent COVID-19. The donor label of this sample is uncertain. V gene TRBV5-5 combines with J gene TRBJ2-2; 7 nucleotides agree with TRBD2. This CDR3 reads CASSLAGGNTGELFF. CDR3 DNA: TGTGCCAGCAGCTTGGCGGGAGGGAACACCGGGGAGCTGTTTTTT.